This T cell receptor beta chain was profiled in a study of cytomegalovirus exposure and HLA in healthy donors. The V gene lost 0 bases and the J gene lost 6 bases, with 6 bases spanning the gap. Germline values: CDR1 MNHEY, CDR2 SVGAGI. CDR3 length equals 14 residues. Amplification used 60 Vbeta primers and 13 Jbeta primers. Measured with immunoSEQ multiplex PCR; TCRdb has only the in-frame clones, and not every one. Altogether 100,000 to 150,000 clones are present, 77% being singletons, with the ten largest covering around 13%. V gene TRBV6-5 combines with J gene TRBJ1-6; D unresolved. Sequenced sample: PBMCs. The TCR originated in a woman in her 40s in good health and CMV-seropositive. This chain's CDR3 is CASSYSKSNSPLHF. In DNA form, the CDR3 reads TGTGCCAGCAGTTACTCGAAGAGTAATTCACCCCTCCACTTT.